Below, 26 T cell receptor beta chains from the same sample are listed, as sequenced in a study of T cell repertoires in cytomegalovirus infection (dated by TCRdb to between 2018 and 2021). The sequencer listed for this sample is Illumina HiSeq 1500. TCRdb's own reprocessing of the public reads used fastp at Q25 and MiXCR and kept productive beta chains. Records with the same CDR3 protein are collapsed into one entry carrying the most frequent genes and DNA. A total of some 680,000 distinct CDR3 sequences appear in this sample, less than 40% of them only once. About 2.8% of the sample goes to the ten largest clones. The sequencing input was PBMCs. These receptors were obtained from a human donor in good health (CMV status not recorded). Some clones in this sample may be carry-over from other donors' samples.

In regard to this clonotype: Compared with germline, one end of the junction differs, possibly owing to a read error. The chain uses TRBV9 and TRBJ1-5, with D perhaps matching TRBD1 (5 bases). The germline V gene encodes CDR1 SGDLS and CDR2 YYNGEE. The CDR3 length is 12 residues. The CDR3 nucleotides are TGTTCCAGTGGGGAGGGGTATCAGCCCCAGCATTTT. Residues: CSSGEGYQPQHF.

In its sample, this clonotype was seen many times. CDR3 coding DNA: TGTGCCAGCAGCGCGACAAGCGGGAGGGTGGATACGCAGTATTTT. Amino acids: CASSATSGRVDTQYF. The V gene is TRBV7-2, the J gene TRBJ2-3; TRBD2 aligns across 10 bases. The CDR3 extends over 15 amino acids. V lost 5 bases, J lost 6 bases, and 8 bases stayed unmatched. From germline, CDR1 is SGHTA and CDR2 FQGNSA.

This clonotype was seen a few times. The CDR3 nucleotides are TGTGCCAGTAGCACAGGGGGGAGCTCCTATAATTCACCCCTCCACTTT. Translating it yields CASSTGGSSYNSPLHF. The V and J genes are TRBV19 and TRBJ1-6, with 8 nucleotides matching TRBD1. The junction had 4 bases not matched to a gene; V was cut back by 6 bases and J by 0 bases. Germline CDR1 is LNHDA and CDR2 is SQIVND (reference sequence). The CDR3 extends over 16 amino acids.

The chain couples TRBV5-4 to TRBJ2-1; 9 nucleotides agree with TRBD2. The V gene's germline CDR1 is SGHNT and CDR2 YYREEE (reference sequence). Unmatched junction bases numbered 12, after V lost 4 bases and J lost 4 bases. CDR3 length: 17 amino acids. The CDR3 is CASSRLDLAGIYNEQFF. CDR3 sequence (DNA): TGTGCCAGCAGCCGGTTAGACCTAGCGGGGATTTACAATGAGCAGTTCTTC.

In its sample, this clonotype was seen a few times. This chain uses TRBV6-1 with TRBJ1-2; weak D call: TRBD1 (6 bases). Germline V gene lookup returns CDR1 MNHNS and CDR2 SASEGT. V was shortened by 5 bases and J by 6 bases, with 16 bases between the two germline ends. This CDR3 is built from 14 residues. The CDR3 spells CASSTQGSLDGYTF. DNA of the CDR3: TGTGCCAGCAGTACGCAGGGGTCCCTCGATGGCTACACCTTC.

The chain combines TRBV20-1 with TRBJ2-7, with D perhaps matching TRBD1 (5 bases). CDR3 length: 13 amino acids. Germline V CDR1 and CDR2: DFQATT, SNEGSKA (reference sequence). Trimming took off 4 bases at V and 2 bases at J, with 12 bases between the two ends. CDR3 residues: CSATSGLAYEQYF. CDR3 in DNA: TGCAGTGCTACATCAGGGCTAGCCTACGAGCAGTACTTC.

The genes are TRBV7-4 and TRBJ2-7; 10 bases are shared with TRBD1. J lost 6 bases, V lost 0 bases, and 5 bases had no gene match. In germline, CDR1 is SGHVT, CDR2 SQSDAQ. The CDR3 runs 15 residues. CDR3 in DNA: TGTGCCAGCAGCTTAGCGGGGACAGGGGCTCGCGAGCAGTACTTC. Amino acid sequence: CASSLAGTGAREQYF.

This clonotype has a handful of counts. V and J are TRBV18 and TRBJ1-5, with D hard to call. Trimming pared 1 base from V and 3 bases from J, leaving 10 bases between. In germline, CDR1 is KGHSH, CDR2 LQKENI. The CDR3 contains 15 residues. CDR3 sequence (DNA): TGTGCCAGCTCACCACTCGGGAACATCAATCAGCCCCAGCATTTT. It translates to CASSPLGNINQPQHF.

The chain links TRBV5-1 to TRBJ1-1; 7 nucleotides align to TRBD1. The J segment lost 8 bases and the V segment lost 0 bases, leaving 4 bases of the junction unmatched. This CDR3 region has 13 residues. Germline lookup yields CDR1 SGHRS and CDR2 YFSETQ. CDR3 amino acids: CASSLAGTVEAFF. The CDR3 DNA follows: TGCGCCAGCAGCTTGGCCGGGACAGTAGAAGCTTTCTTT.

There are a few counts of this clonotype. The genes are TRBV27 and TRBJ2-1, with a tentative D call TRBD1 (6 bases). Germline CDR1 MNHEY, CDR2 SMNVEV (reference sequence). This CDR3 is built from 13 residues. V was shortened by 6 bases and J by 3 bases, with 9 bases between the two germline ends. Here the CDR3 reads CASSGTFYNEQFF. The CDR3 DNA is TGTGCCAGCAGCGGGACATTCTACAATGAGCAGTTCTTC.

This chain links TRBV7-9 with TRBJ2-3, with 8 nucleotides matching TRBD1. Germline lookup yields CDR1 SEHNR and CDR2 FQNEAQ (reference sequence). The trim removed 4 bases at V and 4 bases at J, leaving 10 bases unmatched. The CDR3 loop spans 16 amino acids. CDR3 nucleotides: TGTGCCAGCAGCTACGGACAGGGAGGACTTTCAGATACGCAGTATTTT. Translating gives CASSYGQGGLSDTQYF.

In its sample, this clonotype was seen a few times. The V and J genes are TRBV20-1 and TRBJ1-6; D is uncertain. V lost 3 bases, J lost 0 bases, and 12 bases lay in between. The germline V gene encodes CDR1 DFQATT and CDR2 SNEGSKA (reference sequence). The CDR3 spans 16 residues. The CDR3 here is CSASKGSFSYNSPLHF. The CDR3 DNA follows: TGCAGTGCTAGTAAGGGTAGCTTCTCCTATAATTCACCCCTCCACTTT.

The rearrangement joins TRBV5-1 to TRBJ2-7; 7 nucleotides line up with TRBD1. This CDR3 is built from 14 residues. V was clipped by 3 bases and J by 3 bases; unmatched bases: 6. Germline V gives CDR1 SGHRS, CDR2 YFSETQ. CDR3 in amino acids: CASSSRTGVYEQYF. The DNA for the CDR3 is TGCGCCAGCAGCTCACGGACAGGCGTCTACGAGCAGTACTTC.

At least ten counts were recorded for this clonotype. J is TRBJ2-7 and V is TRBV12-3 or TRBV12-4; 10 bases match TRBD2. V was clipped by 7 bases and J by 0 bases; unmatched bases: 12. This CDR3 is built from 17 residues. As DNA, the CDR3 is TGTGCCAGCACCACCCGGCTAGCGGGAGACAGCTCCTACGAGCAGTACTTC. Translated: CASTTRLAGDSSYEQYF.

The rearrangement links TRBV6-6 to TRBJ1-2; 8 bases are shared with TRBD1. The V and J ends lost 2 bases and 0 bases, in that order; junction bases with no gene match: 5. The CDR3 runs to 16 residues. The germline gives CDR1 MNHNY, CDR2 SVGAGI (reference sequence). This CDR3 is CASSYTTGDPNYGYTF. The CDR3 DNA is TGTGCCAGCAGTTACACGACAGGGGACCCTAACTATGGCTACACCTTC.

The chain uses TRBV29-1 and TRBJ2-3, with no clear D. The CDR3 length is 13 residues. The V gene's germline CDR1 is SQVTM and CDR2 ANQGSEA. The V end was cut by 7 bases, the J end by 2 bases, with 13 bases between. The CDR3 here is CSADEGYTDTQYF. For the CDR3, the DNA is TGCAGCGCCGACGAAGGATACACAGATACGCAGTATTTT.

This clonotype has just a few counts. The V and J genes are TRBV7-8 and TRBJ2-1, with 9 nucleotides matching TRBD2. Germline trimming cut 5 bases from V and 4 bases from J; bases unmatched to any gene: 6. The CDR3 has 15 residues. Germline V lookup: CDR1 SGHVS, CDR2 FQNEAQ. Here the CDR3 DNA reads TGTGCCAGCAGCCCCGCGCGGGGGGGATACAATGAGCAGTTCTTC. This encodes CASSPARGGYNEQFF.

The CDR3 DNA reads TGTGCCAGCAGCCTCGGGACGGAGACCTACGAGCAGTACTTC. Its protein is CASSLGTETYEQYF. The chain uses TRBV7-2 and TRBJ2-7; D is tentatively TRBD1 or TRBD2 (5 bases each). This CDR3 spans 14 amino acids. Trimming removed 5 bases from V and 2 bases from J, with 13 bases in between. CDR1 and CDR2 (germline): SGHTA, FQGNSA.

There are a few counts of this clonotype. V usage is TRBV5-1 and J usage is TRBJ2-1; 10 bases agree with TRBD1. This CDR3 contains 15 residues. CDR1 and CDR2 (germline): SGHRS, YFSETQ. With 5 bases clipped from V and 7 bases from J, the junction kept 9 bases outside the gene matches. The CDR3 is CASRNPGTGANEQFF. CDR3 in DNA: TGCGCCAGCAGAAATCCCGGGACAGGGGCGAATGAGCAGTTCTTC.

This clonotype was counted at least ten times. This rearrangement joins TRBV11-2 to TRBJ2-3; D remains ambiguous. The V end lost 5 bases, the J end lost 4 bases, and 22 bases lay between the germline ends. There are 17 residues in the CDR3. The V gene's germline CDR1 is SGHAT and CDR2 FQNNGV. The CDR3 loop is CASSQNDGRHGPDTQYF. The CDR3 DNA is TGTGCCAGCAGCCAAAACGACGGACGCCACGGGCCAGATACGCAGTATTTT.

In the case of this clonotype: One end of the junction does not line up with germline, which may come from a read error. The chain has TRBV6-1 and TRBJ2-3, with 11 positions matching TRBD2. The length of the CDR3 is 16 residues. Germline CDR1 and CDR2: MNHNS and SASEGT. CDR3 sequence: CASRDRLAGSTDTQYF. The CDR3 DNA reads TGTGCCAGCCGTGATCGACTAGCGGGGAGCACAGATACGCAGTATTTT.

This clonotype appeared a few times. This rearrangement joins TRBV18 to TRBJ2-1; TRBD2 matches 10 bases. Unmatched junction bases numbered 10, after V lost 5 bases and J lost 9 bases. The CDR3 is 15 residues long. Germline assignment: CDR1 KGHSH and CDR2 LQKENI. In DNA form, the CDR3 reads TGTGCCAGCTCATCTAGCGGGAGCTTGGTGCGTGAGCAGTTCTTC. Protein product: CASSSSGSLVREQFF. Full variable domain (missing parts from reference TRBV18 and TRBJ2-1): NAGVMQNPRHLVRRRGQEARLRCSPMKGHSHVYWYRQLPEEGLKFMVYLQKENIIDESGMPKERFSAEFPKEGPSILRIQQVVRGDSAAYFCASSSSGSLVREQFFGPGTRLTVL.

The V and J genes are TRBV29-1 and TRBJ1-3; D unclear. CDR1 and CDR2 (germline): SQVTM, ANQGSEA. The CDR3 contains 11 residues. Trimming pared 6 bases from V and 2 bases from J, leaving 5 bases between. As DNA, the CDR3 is TGCAGCGTGGGGACTGGAAACACCATATATTTT. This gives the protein CSVGTGNTIYF.

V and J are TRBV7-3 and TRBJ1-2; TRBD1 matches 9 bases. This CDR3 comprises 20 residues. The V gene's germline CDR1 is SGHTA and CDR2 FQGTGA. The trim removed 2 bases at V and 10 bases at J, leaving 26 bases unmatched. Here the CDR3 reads CASSLSKQGALRGTPHVYTF. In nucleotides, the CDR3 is TGTGCCAGCAGCTTATCCAAACAGGGGGCACTCAGGGGCACCCCCCATGTCTACACCTTC.

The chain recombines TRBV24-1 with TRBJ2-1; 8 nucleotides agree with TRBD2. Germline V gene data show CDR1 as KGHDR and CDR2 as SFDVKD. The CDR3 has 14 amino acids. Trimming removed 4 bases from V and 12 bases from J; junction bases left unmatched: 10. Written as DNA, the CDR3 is TGTGCCACCAGTGAGCCTGCGGGGGGCCACGGGCAGTTCTTC. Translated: CATSEPAGGHGQFF.

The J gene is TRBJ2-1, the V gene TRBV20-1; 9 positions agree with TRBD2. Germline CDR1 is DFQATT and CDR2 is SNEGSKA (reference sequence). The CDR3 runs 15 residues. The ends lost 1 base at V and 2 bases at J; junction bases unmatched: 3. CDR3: CSARGTSGPYNEQFF. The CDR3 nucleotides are TGCAGTGCTAGAGGAACTAGCGGGCCCTACAATGAGCAGTTCTTC.